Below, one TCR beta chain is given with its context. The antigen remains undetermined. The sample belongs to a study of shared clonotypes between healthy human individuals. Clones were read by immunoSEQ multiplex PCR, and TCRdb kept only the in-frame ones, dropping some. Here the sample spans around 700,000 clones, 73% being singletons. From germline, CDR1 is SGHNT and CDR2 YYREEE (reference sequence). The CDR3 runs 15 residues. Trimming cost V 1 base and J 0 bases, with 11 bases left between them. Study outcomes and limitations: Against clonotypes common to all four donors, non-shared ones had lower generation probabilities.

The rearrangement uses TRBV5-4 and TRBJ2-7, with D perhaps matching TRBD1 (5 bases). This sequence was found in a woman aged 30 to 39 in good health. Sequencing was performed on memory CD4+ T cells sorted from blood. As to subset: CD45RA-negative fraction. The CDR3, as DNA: TGTGCCAGCAGCTTGCCTGGGGCTAGCTCCTACGAGCAGTACTTC. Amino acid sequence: CASSLPGASSYEQYF.